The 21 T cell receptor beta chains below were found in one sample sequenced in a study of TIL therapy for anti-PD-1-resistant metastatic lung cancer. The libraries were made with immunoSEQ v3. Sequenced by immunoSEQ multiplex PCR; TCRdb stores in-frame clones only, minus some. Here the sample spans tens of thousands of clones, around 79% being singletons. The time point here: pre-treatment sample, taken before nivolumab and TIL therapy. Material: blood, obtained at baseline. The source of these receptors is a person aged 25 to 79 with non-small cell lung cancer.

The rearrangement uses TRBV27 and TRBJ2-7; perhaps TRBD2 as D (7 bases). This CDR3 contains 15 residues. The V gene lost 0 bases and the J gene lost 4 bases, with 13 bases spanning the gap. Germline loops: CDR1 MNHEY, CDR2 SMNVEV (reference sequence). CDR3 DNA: TGTGCCAGCAGTTTATCGATCGGGGGGCCATACGAGCAGTACTTC. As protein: CASSLSIGGPYEQYF.

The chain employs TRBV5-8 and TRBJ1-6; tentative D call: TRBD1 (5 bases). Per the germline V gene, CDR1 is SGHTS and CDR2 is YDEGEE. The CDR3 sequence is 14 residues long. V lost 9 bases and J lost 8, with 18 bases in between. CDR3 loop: CATGPEGYDSPLHF. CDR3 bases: TGTGCCACCGGACCGGAGGGGTACGATTCACCCCTCCACTTT.

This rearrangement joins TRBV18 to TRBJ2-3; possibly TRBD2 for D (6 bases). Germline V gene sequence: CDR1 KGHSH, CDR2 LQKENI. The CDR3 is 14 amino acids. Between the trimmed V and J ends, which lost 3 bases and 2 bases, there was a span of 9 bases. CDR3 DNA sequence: TGTGCCAGCTCACCGGAGGGGCACACAGATACGCAGTATTTT. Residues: CASSPEGHTDTQYF. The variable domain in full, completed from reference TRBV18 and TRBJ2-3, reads NAGVMQNPRHLVRRRGQEARLRCSPMKGHSHVYWYRQLPEEGLKFMVYLQKENIIDESGMPKERFSAEFPKEGPSILRIQQVVRGDSAAYFCASSPEGHTDTQYFGPGTRLTVL.

Here the CDR3 reads CASSLGLAGRPNYEQYF. The CDR3 nucleotides read TGTGCCAGCAGCTTAGGACTAGCGGGGCGACCAAACTACGAGCAGTACTTC. The rearrangement joins TRBV7-2 to TRBJ2-7; 11 nucleotides match TRBD2. The CDR3 runs 17 residues. Germline V CDR1 and CDR2: SGHTA, FQGNSA. Trimming cost V 1 base and J 3 bases; bases outside gene matches: 8. The full variable domain, completed using reference TRBV7-2 and TRBJ2-7, is GAGVSQSPSNKVTEKGKDVELRCDPISGHTALYWYRQSLGQGLEFLIYFQGNSAPDKSGLPSDRFSAERTGGSVSTLTIQRTQQEDSAVYLCASSLGLAGRPNYEQYFGPGTRLTVT.

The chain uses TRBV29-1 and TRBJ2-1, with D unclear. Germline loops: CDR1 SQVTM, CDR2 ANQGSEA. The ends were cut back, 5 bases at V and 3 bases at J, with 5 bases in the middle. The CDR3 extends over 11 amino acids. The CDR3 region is CSVKNYNEQFF. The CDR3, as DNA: TGCAGCGTTAAGAACTACAATGAGCAGTTCTTC.

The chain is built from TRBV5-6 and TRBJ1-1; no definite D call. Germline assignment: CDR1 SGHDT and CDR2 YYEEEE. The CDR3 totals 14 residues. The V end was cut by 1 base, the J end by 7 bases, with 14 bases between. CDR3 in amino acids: CASSLRAKASEAFF. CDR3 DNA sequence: TGTGCCAGCAGCTTGAGGGCAAAAGCGAGTGAAGCTTTCTTT.

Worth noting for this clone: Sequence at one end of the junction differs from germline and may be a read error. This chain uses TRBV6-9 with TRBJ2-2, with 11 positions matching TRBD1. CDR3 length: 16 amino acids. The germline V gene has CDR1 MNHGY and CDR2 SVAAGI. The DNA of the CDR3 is TGTGCCAGCAGTCACTGGGACAGGGGGGAACACCGGGGAGCTGTTTTT. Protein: CASSHWDRGEHRGAVF.

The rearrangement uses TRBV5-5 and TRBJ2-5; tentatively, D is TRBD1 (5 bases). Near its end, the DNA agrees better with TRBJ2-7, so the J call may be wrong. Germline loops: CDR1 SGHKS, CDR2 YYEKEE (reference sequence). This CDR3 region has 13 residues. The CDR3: CASSFPRGIEQYF. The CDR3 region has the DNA TGTGCCAGCAGCTTCCCTAGGGGTATCGAGCAGTACTTC.

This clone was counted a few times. The CDR3: CASSLSLMVYEKLFF. The CDR3 DNA follows: TGTGCCAGCAGCTTGAGTCTGATGGTTTATGAAAAACTGTTTTTT. The chain is built from TRBV5-8 and TRBJ1-4; D is unresolved. V was shortened by 1 base and J by 6 bases, with 13 bases between the two germline ends. Germline lookup yields CDR1 SGHTS and CDR2 YDEGEE. The CDR3 covers 15 residues.

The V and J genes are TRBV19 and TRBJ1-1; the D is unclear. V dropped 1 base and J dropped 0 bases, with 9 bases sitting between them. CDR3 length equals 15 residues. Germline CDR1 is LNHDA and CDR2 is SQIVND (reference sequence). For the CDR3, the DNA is TGTGCCAGTAGTATAGGGGCGGTGGTGAACACTGAAGCTTTCTTT. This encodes CASSIGAVVNTEAFF.

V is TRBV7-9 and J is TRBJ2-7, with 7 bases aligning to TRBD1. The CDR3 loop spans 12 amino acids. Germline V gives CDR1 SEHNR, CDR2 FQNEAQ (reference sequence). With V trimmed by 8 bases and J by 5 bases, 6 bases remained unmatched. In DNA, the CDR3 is TGTGCCAGCCAGGGGGACGTCGACGAGCAGTACTTC. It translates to CASQGDVDEQYF.

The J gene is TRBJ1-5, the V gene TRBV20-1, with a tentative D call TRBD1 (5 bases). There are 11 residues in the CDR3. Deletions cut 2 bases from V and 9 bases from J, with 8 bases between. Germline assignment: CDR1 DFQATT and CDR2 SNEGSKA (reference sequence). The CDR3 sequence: CSARRDGPQHF. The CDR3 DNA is TGCAGTGCTAGAAGGGACGGGCCCCAGCATTTT.

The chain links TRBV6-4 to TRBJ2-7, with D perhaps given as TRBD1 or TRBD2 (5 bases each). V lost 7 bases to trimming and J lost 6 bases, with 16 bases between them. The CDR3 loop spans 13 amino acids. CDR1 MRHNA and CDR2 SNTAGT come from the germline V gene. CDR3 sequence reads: CASNPGPTGEQYF. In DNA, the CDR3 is TGTGCCAGCAACCCGGGACCCACCGGCGAGCAGTACTTC.

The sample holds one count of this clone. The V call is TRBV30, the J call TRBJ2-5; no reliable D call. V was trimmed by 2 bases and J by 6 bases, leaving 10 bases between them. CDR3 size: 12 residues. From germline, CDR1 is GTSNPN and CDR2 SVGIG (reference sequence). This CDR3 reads CAWSKGTKTQYF. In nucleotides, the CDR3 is TGTGCCTGGAGTAAAGGAACCAAGACCCAGTACTTC.

CDR3 region: CASSEAASGVQETQYF. The CDR3, as DNA: TGTGCCAGCAGTGAAGCAGCTAGCGGGGTCCAAGAGACCCAGTACTTC. This chain connects TRBV6-1 to TRBJ2-5, with 9 bases identical to TRBD2. The germline CDR1 and CDR2 sequences are MNHNS and SASEGT. V lost 0 bases to trimming and J lost 1 base; unmatched junction nucleotides: 3. The CDR3 has 16 residues.

This chain's CDR3 is CASSQDDRDRSYEQYF. The CDR3 nucleotides read TGCGCCAGCAGCCAAGATGATCGGGACCGAAGCTACGAGCAGTACTTC. The chain joins TRBV4-1 to TRBJ2-5; tentatively, D is TRBD1 or TRBD2 (5 bases each). The tail of the sequence fits TRBJ2-7 better, so the J call may be wrong. CDR3 size: 16 residues. CDR1 MGHRA and CDR2 YSYEKL come from the germline V gene.

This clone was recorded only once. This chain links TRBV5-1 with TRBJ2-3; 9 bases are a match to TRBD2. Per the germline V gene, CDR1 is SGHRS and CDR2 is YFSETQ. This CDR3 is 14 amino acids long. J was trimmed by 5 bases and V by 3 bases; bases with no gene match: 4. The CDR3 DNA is TGCGCCAGCAGCTCGGAACTAGCGGGAGATACGCAGTATTTT. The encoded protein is CASSSELAGDTQYF. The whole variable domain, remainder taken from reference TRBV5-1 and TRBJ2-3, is KAGVTQTPRYLIKTRGQQVTLSCSPISGHRSVSWYQQTPGQGLQFLFEYFSETQRNKGNFPGRFSGRQFSNSRSEMNVSTLELGDSALYLCASSSELAGDTQYFGPGTRLTVL.

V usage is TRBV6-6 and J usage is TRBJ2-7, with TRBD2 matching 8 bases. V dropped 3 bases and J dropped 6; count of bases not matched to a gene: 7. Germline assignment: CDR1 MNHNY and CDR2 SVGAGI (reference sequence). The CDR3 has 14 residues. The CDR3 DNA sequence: TGTGCCAGCAGTTATATAGCGGGGACCCGCGAGCAGTACTTC. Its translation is CASSYIAGTREQYF.

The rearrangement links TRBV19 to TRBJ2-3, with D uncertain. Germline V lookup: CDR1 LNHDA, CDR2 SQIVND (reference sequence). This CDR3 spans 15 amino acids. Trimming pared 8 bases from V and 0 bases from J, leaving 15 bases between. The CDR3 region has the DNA TGTGCCAGTCGGTTAAGTCTTCACAGCACAGATACGCAGTATTTT. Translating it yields CASRLSLHSTDTQYF.

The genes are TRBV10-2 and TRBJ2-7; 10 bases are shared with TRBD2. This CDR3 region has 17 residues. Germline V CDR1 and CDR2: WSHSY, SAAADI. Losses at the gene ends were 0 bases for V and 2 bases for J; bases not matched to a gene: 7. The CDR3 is CASSESKPTSGAYEQYF. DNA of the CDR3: TGCGCCAGCAGTGAGTCGAAGCCCACTAGCGGGGCCTACGAGCAGTACTTC.

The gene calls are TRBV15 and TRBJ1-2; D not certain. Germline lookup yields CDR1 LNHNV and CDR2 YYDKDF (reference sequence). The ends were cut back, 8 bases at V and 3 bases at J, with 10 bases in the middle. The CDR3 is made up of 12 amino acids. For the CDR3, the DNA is TGTGCCACCGGTCCCTGGGACTATGGCTACACCTTC. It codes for CATGPWDYGYTF.